This T cell receptor (beta chain) was profiled in a study of naive and memory T cell subsets. Regarding the study as a whole: Possibly reflecting memory cells re-expressing CD45RA, a few larger clonotypes occurred in naive repertoires, especially CD8.

An equimolar mix of two oligonucleotides served as the beta constant-region primer for TRBC1 and TRBC2. Ligated cDNA was amplified by four rounds of PCR with nested alpha and beta constant-region primers and SP2. TCRdb re-called the UMI-ligation and nested PCR reads through MiXCR, storing one row per CDR3 protein. The sample lists roughly 80,000 distinct CDR3 sequences, 9% occurring once. Separate alpha and beta amplification began at the second PCR step. Germline CDR1 SGHRS, CDR2 YFSETQ. Deletions cut 0 bases from V and 0 bases from J, with 8 bases between. The CDR3 loop spans 15 amino acids. With regard to this clonotype: Its target is unknown.

Sequenced material: naive CD8+ T cells from blood. The chain links TRBV5-1 to TRBJ2-3, with D perhaps TRBD1 (5 bases). The sequence came from a human donor in good health. CDR3 DNA sequence: TGCGCCAGCAGCTTGGAAGGGGAAAGCACAGATACGCAGTATTTT. Translating it yields CASSLEGESTDTQYF.